A single sample is the source of the 20 T cell receptor beta chains below, sequenced in a study of cytomegalovirus exposure and HLA in healthy donors. The primer mix had 60 Vbeta and 13 Jbeta primers. The data were produced by immunoSEQ multiplex PCR, yet TCRdb's version contains in-frame clones alone and is incomplete. This table has 160,000 or so clones, approximately 77% appearing once. Sequences were obtained from PBMCs. These receptors all come from a man in his thirties or forties in good health and CMV-seropositive.

This chain links TRBV30 with TRBJ1-4; TRBD1 agrees at 11 bases. Germline assignment: CDR1 GTSNPN and CDR2 SVGIG (reference sequence). V shed 1 base and J 8 bases; nucleotides not matched to a gene: 6. The CDR3 length is 15 residues. The DNA of the CDR3 is TGTGCCTGGAGTGCGTTGGGACAGGGGGGAGAAAAACTGTTTTTT. Translating it yields CAWSALGQGGEKLFF.

The chain couples TRBV7-3 to TRBJ2-1; a possible D gene is TRBD1 (6 bases). This CDR3 is 14 amino acids long. Germline CDR1 is SGHTA and CDR2 is FQGTGA. V lost 2 bases and J lost 6, with 11 bases in between. This chain's CDR3 is CASSLGQSGNEQFF. The CDR3 DNA follows: TGTGCCAGCAGCTTAGGACAGTCGGGCAATGAGCAGTTCTTC.

This clone was seen more than once but under ten times. The J gene is TRBJ1-2, the V gene TRBV25-1, with D possibly matching TRBD1 (5 bases). The CDR3 has 13 residues. Germline CDR1 MGHDK, CDR2 SYGVNS. Trimming cost V 4 bases and J 2 bases, with 8 bases left between them. The CDR3 loop is CASSVRGNYGYTF. DNA of the CDR3: TGTGCCAGCAGTGTGCGGGGGAACTATGGCTACACCTTC.

The chain recombines TRBV10-2 with TRBJ2-1, with TRBD2 identical over 9 bases. There are 16 residues in the CDR3. V lost 3 bases, J lost 4 bases, and 7 bases stayed unmatched. The germline V gene has CDR1 WSHSY and CDR2 SAAADI. The CDR3 DNA reads TGCGCCAGCAGTGATACGGGTAGCGGGGGTTACAATGAGCAGTTCTTC. It is translated as CASSDTGSGGYNEQFF.

V and J are TRBV30 and TRBJ1-5; D gene uncertain. This CDR3 is 15 amino acids long. Germline CDR1 is GTSNPN and CDR2 is SVGIG (reference sequence). V lost 0 bases and J lost 3, with 12 bases in between. As DNA, the CDR3 is TGTGCCTGGAGTGTACGAGGGAGCCTCAATCAGCCCCAGCATTTT. Protein: CAWSVRGSLNQPQHF.

The chain is built from TRBV28 and TRBJ1-2; TRBD1 is a possible D gene (6 bases). From germline, CDR1 is MDHEN and CDR2 SYDVKM. The length of the CDR3 is 14 residues. The V gene lost 5 bases and the J gene lost 2 bases, with 12 bases spanning the gap. Here the CDR3 reads CASSLGGGNYGYTF. CDR3 sequence (DNA): TGTGCCAGCAGTCTGGGCGGGGGCAACTATGGCTACACCTTC.

The V call is TRBV5-8, the J call TRBJ2-5, with D possibly being TRBD1 (5 bases). V was clipped by 2 bases and J by 4 bases, with 9 bases between them. Germline loops: CDR1 SGHTS, CDR2 YDEGEE. The CDR3 loop spans 13 amino acids. The chain's CDR3 is CASSFREPETQYF. As DNA, the CDR3 is TGTGCCAGCAGCTTCAGGGAACCAGAGACCCAGTACTTC.

The chain is built from TRBV28 and TRBJ1-6; D gene ambiguous. This CDR3 is 11 amino acids long. The V and J ends lost 4 bases and 15 bases respectively, with 10 bases between them. CDR1 and CDR2 from the germline V gene are MDHEN and SYDVKM. CDR3 sequence reads: CASSYKLVLHF. In DNA, the CDR3 is TGTGCCAGCAGTTACAAATTGGTCCTCCACTTT.

The rearrangement uses TRBV29-1 and TRBJ2-7; TRBD2 might be the D (6 bases). CDR3 length equals 14 residues. The germline V gene has CDR1 SQVTM and CDR2 ANQGSEA. Trimming removed 7 bases at V and 0 bases at J, with 16 bases between. The CDR3 reads CSAQIQEGSYEQYF. The CDR3, as DNA: TGCAGCGCTCAGATCCAGGAGGGCTCCTACGAGCAGTACTTC.

The CDR3 sequence: CASRRQGGANQPQHF. The CDR3 DNA is TGTGCCAGCAGGCGGCAGGGGGGCGCCAATCAGCCCCAGCATTTT. This sequence joins TRBV28 and TRBJ1-5; TRBD1 matches 7 bases. This CDR3 contains 15 residues. V trimming: 6 bases; J trimming: 3 bases; junction bases outside the gene matches: 8. Germline CDR1 is MDHEN and CDR2 is SYDVKM.

V gene TRBV7-6 combines with J gene TRBJ2-7; TRBD1 might be the D (6 bases). The length of the CDR3 is 16 residues. Trimming took off 4 bases at V and 2 bases at J, with 18 bases between the two ends. Germline CDR1 SGHVS, CDR2 FNYEAQ. The CDR3 DNA reads as TGTGCCAGCAGCTGGAGCGGACAGCACGGCCCCTACGAGCAGTACTTC. Translated, it gives CASSWSGQHGPYEQYF. The variable domain in full, with the rest retrieved from reference TRBV7-6 and TRBJ2-7, is GAGVSQSPRYKVTKRGQDVALRCDPISGHVSLYWYRQALGQGPEFLTYFNYEAQQDKSGLPNDRFSAERPEGSISTLTIQRTEQRDSAMYRCASSWSGQHGPYEQYFGPGTRLTVT.

The chain links TRBV10-3 to TRBJ2-1; 10 positions agree with TRBD2. The CDR3 spans 16 residues. Germline V gene data show CDR1 as ENHRY and CDR2 as SYGVKD. V lost 2 bases, J lost 3 bases, and 4 bases stayed unmatched. CDR3 nucleotide sequence: TGTGCCATCAGTGAGGGGACTAGCGATCTCTACAATGAGCAGTTCTTC. Its translation is CAISEGTSDLYNEQFF.

The rearrangement links TRBV14 to TRBJ2-1; 10 bases fit TRBD2. The CDR3 is 15 residues long. Germline trimming cut 5 bases from V and 7 bases from J; bases unmatched to any gene: 8. Germline V gene sequence: CDR1 SGHDN, CDR2 FVKESK. The CDR3 nucleotides are TGTGCCAGCAGCATGCGGCTACTAGCGGGGAATGAGCAGTTCTTC. It encodes CASSMRLLAGNEQFF.

The chain has TRBV2 and TRBJ2-3; maybe TRBD1 (7 bases). CDR3 length: 12 residues. CDR1 is SNHLY, CDR2 FYNNEI, per germline. With 6 bases removed from V and 6 bases from J, the gap between germline ends came to 10 bases. The CDR3: CASRAGGDTQYF. In DNA form, the CDR3 reads TGTGCCAGCAGGGCAGGGGGGGATACGCAGTATTTT. Drawing the rest from reference TRBV2 and TRBJ2-3, the complete variable domain is EPEVTQTPSHQVTQMGQEVILRCVPISNHLYFYWYRQILGQKVEFLVSFYNNEISEKSEIFDDQFSVERPDGSNFTLKIRSTKLEDSAMYFCASRAGGDTQYFGPGTRLTVL.

V is TRBV18 and J is TRBJ2-7; 7 nucleotides line up with TRBD1. V was pared by 6 bases and J by 2 bases, with 4 bases of the junction left unmatched. From germline, CDR1 is KGHSH and CDR2 LQKENI. This CDR3 comprises 13 residues. The CDR3 is CASSDRVTYEQYF. The DNA for the CDR3 is TGTGCCAGCTCCGACAGGGTCACCTACGAGCAGTACTTC.

This clone has just a few counts. The rearrangement links TRBV7-2 to TRBJ1-2; tentative D call: TRBD1 (6 bases). The V gene's germline CDR1 is SGHTA and CDR2 FQGNSA. V was shortened by 1 base and J by 2 bases, with 11 bases between the two germline ends. This CDR3 comprises 15 residues. The CDR3 loop is CASSLGAGANYGYTF. The CDR3 coding sequence is TGTGCCAGCAGCTTAGGGGCAGGGGCGAACTATGGCTACACCTTC.

J is TRBJ2-7 and V is TRBV18; 8 nucleotides match TRBD1. The CDR3 length is 16 residues. V lost 3 bases to trimming and J lost 0 bases; unmatched junction nucleotides: 7. Germline CDR1 reads KGHSH; CDR2 reads LQKENI. CDR3 sequence (DNA): TGTGCCAGCTCACCCCCGACAGGGGTGAGCTCCTACGAGCAGTACTTC. Its translation: CASSPPTGVSSYEQYF.

This clone showed up just once. The chain is built from TRBV9 and TRBJ2-3; a weak D match, TRBD2 (6 bases). CDR1 is SGDLS, CDR2 YYNGEE, per germline. The CDR3 is made up of 16 amino acids. Trimming took 0 bases from V and 2 from J, leaving 13 bases between them. The CDR3 sequence is CASSVVGGSDTDTQYF. DNA for the CDR3: TGTGCCAGCAGCGTAGTTGGGGGGTCGGACACAGATACGCAGTATTTT.

This clone was counted between two and nine times. V and J are TRBV6-5 and TRBJ1-5; weak D call: TRBD1 (5 bases). Germline lookup yields CDR1 MNHEY and CDR2 SVGAGI. There are 15 residues in the CDR3. The germline V and J ends were trimmed by 6 bases and 0 bases, with 12 bases remaining between them. The DNA for the CDR3 is TGTGCCAGCAGAAGACAGACAAATAGCAATCAGCCCCAGCATTTT. As protein: CASRRQTNSNQPQHF.

The chain joins TRBV6-5 to TRBJ1-4; D perhaps matches TRBD1 (6 bases). The CDR3 extends over 15 amino acids. Trimming took 6 bases from V and 3 from J, leaving 14 bases between them. Looked up from germline, CDR1 is MNHEY and CDR2 is SVGAGI. CDR3 sequence reads: CASSRGGGANEKLFF. CDR3 DNA sequence: TGTGCCAGCAGCCGGGGAGGGGGGGCTAATGAAAAACTGTTTTTT.